The entry below describes one T cell receptor beta chain. CDR3 length: 14 amino acids. V trimming: 8 bases; J trimming: 7 bases; junction bases outside the gene matches: 7. Per the germline V gene, CDR1 is LNHDA and CDR2 is SQIVND (reference sequence). The source of the sample is a study of CD8+CD57+ T cells in acquired aplastic anemia. On the study more broadly: The mean DNA yield obtained from sorted CD4+ and CD8+ cells came to around 3 ug.

Profiling of TCR beta VDJ combinations and CDR3 sequences used genomic DNA as template. From the reads, TCRdb called clonotypes with MiXCR, one entry per CDR3 protein. Seen here are about 110,000 distinct CDR3 sequences, 40% to 60% observed once, and the top ten hold around a third. This TCR derives from a human donor in good health, serving as a control. The J gene is TRBJ2-1, the V gene TRBV19, with TRBD2 matching over 11 bases. Sequenced: sorted CD4+, CD8+, or CD8+CD57+ T cells (not recorded which) from PBMCs. The chain's CDR3 is CASGKGLAVNEQFF. The DNA of the CDR3 is TGTGCCAGTGGCAAGGGACTAGCGGTTAATGAGCAGTTCTTC.